What follows are 10 T cell receptor beta chains derived from one specimen sequenced in a study of blood T cell repertoires in COVID-19. Profiled with immunoSEQ multiplex PCR; TCRdb holds only in-frame clones, not every one. Found here are about 99,000 clones, roughly 84% of them singletons; the top ten hold just under 2%. The specimen was peripheral blood. Receptors originate from a man between 65 and 85 years old with active or convalescent COVID-19.

The chain couples TRBV11-2 to TRBJ2-7; the match to TRBD1 covers 8 bases. The CDR3 sequence is 15 residues long. From germline, CDR1 is SGHAT and CDR2 FQNNGV. Trimming removed 4 bases from V and 2 bases from J; junction bases left unmatched: 7. CDR3 sequence (DNA): TGTGCCAGCAGCTCCCTTTGGGACAGGACCTACGAGCAGTACTTC. It encodes CASSSLWDRTYEQYF.

The chain uses TRBV7-3 and TRBJ1-2, with D possibly TRBD1 on 5 matching bases. V lost 5 bases and J 8 bases, leaving 15 bases between the germline ends. The V gene's germline CDR1 is SGHTA and CDR2 FQGTGA. The CDR3 loop spans 13 amino acids. DNA of the CDR3: TGTGCCAGCAGCCCTTTTTCCCAGGGCGGCTACACCTTC. This translates into CASSPFSQGGYTF.

V is TRBV28 and J is TRBJ1-5, with D possibly TRBD1 on 6 matching bases. Trimming left V 2 bases short and J 3 bases short, with 14 bases between. The CDR3 sequence is 16 residues long. CDR1 and CDR2 (germline): MDHEN, SYDVKM. In nucleotides, the CDR3 is TGTGCCAGCAGTTTAGCCATAACAGGGTTCAATCAGCCCCAGCATTTT. Encoded protein: CASSLAITGFNQPQHF.

The chain employs TRBV28 and TRBJ1-2; D uncertain. Trimming cost V 3 bases and J 4 bases, with 9 bases left between them. Germline values: CDR1 MDHEN, CDR2 SYDVKM. The CDR3 spans 13 residues. Written as DNA, the CDR3 is TGTGCCAGCAGTTTGTTGCAGTTCTATGGCTACACCTTC. Amino acid sequence: CASSLLQFYGYTF.

The V call is TRBV3-1 (or the pseudogene TRBV3-2), the J call TRBJ1-2; D not resolved. The V and J ends lost 1 base and 5 bases respectively, with 29 bases between them. The V gene's germline CDR1 is LGHDT and CDR2 YNNKEL (reference sequence). This CDR3 is 20 amino acids long. The CDR3 bases are TGTGCCAGCAGCCAAGGTTTAGCGGCAGGTTCTGGTTCGTTCCCGTATGGCTACACCTTC. Protein: CASSQGLAAGSGSFPYGYTF.

The rearrangement uses TRBV5-1 and TRBJ2-6; D remains ambiguous. This CDR3 comprises 16 residues. V lost 3 bases and J 0 bases, leaving 10 bases between the germline ends. Germline V CDR1 and CDR2: SGHRS, YFSETQ. Here the CDR3 DNA reads TGCGCCAGCAGCTGGGCGACCAGCTCTGGGGCCAACGTCCTGACTTTC. Its protein product is CASSWATSSGANVLTF. Full variable domain (remainder filled in from reference TRBV5-1 and TRBJ2-6): KAGVTQTPRYLIKTRGQQVTLSCSPISGHRSVSWYQQTPGQGLQFLFEYFSETQRNKGNFPGRFSGRQFSNSRSEMNVSTLELGDSALYLCASSWATSSGANVLTFGAGSRLTVL.

The CDR3 DNA is TGTGCCTGGAACTTTGATCCTGGAAACACCATATATTTT. This sequence encodes CAWNFDPGNTIYF. The chain has TRBV30 and TRBJ1-3; D gene unclear. This CDR3 has 13 residues. V was clipped by 4 bases and J by 2 bases, with 9 bases between them. The germline CDR1 and CDR2 sequences are GTSNPN and SVGIG (reference sequence).

The chain has TRBV18 and TRBJ1-6; D may be TRBD1 (5 bases). Germline CDR1 and CDR2: KGHSH and LQKENI. Trimming shortened V by 3 bases and J by 7 bases, and 7 bases separated the two germline ends. This CDR3 has 13 residues. CDR3 residues: CASSPGRNSPLHF. CDR3 nucleotide sequence: TGTGCCAGCTCACCGGGGCGGAATTCACCCCTCCACTTT.

This clone was observed a few times. The V call is TRBV5-1, the J call TRBJ1-2; no reliable D call. V lost 5 bases and J lost 4, with 18 bases in between. CDR3 length: 15 amino acids. CDR1 and CDR2 (germline): SGHRS, YFSETQ. The CDR3 sequence is CASSTEPTRGYGYTF. CDR3 DNA sequence: TGCGCCAGCAGTACTGAACCGACCCGGGGCTATGGCTACACCTTC.

The chain carries TRBV30 and TRBJ1-1; TRBD1 matches 7 bases. With V trimmed by 5 bases and J by 4 bases, 7 bases remained unmatched. Germline V gives CDR1 GTSNPN, CDR2 SVGIG (reference sequence). The CDR3 spans 13 residues. CDR3 sequence: CAWSRQGVTEAFF. The DNA for the CDR3 is TGTGCCTGGTCTAGACAGGGAGTCACTGAAGCTTTCTTT.